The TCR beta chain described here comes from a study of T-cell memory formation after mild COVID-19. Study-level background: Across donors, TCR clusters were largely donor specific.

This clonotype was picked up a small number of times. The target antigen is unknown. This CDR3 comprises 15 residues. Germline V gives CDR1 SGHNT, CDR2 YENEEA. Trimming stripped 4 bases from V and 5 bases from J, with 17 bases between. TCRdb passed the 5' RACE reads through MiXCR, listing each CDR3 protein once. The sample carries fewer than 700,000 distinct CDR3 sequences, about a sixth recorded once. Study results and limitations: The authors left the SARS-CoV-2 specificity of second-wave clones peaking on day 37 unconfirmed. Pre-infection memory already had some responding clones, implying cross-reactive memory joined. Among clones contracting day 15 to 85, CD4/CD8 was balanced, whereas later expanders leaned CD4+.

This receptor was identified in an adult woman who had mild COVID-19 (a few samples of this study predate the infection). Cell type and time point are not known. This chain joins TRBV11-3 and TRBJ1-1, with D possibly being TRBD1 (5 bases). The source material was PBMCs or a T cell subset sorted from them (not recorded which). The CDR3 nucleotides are TGTGCCAGCAGCTACGGGGCCCCAGGGAATACTGAAGCTTTCTTT. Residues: CASSYGAPGNTEAFF.